Shown below are 10 T cell receptor beta chains from a single sample sequenced in a study of T cells in Graves' hyperthyroidism and ophthalmopathy. TCR beta CDR3 region amplification was performed from RNA transcripts. A first-round RT-PCR of the TCR CDR3 used the HTBI primer set. One entry per CDR3 protein, called by TCRdb with MiXCR from the multiplex PCR reads. The repertoire holds some 350,000 distinct CDR3 sequences, roughly an eighth seen once, with about a third in the top ten. Sequencing was carried out using blood. Receptors originate from a woman in her thirties or forties with Graves' ophthalmopathy.

At least ten counts were recorded for this clonotype. A clone one base away is much larger, so this may be a read error. The chain uses TRBV28 and TRBJ2-5; no definite D call. The CDR3 is 16 residues long. CDR1 is MDHEN, CDR2 SYDVKM, per germline. V lost 1 base to trimming and J lost 5 bases, with 17 bases between them. CDR3 residues: CASSLSVTRNDETQYF. In DNA form, the CDR3 reads TGTGCCAGCAGTTTATCCGTAACAAGGAACGACGAGACCCAGTACTTC.

This clonotype was recorded a few times. The chain links TRBV5-6 to TRBJ1-2; perhaps TRBD1 as D (5 bases). The CDR3 extends over 12 amino acids. Trimming removed 4 bases from V and 5 bases from J, with 9 bases in between. Germline lookup yields CDR1 SGHDT and CDR2 YYEEEE. The DNA of the CDR3 is TGTGCCAGCAGCAGCAGGGAGTATGGCTACACCTTC. The encoded protein is CASSSREYGYTF.

This clonotype was counted ten times or more. The V call is TRBV7-9, the J call TRBJ2-7; 10 nucleotides align to TRBD2. CDR1 is SEHNR and CDR2 is FQNEAQ in the germline V gene (reference sequence). The junction had 7 bases not matched to a gene; V was cut back by 5 bases and J by 0 bases. The CDR3 is made up of 16 amino acids. The CDR3 region has the DNA TGTGCCAGCAGCCCTCACCCTAGCGGGAGCTCCTACGAGCAGTACTTC. Amino acid sequence: CASSPHPSGSSYEQYF. The full variable domain, completed using reference TRBV7-9 and TRBJ2-7, is DTGVSQNPRHKITKRGQNVTFRCDPISEHNRLYWYRQTLGQGPEFLTYFQNEAQLEKSRLLSDRFSAERPKGSFSTLEIQRTEQGDSAMYLCASSPHPSGSSYEQYFGPGTRLTVT.

This clonotype was seen ten or more times. This chain joins TRBV3-1 and TRBJ2-7, with a tentative D call TRBD2 (5 bases). CDR1 and CDR2 (germline): LGHDT, YNNKEL (reference sequence). V lost 0 bases to trimming and J lost 4 bases, with 10 bases between them. The CDR3 has 14 amino acids. CDR3 residues: CASSQDSTGYEQYF. CDR3 DNA sequence: TGTGCCAGCAGCCAAGATTCGACGGGATACGAGCAGTACTTC.

Notes on this clonotype: The junction and the germline gene differ at one end; a read error may be behind it. The chain uses TRBV7-3 and TRBJ1-2; 10 nucleotides agree with TRBD1. The CDR3 runs to 15 residues. Germline V gene sequence: CDR1 SGHTA, CDR2 FQGTGA. DNA for the CDR3: TGTACCAGCAGCTTAGGGACAGGGGAATTCTATGGCTACACCTTC. Protein: CTSSLGTGEFYGYTF.

This clonotype was observed a few times. J is TRBJ2-1 and V is TRBV27, with 11 bases identical to TRBD2. The CDR3 consists of 16 residues. The germline V gene encodes CDR1 MNHEY and CDR2 SMNVEV (reference sequence). The J segment lost 7 bases and the V segment lost 6 bases, leaving 11 bases of the junction unmatched. For the CDR3, the DNA is TGTGCCAGCAGGATTATAGCGGGAGGGATCGAGAATGAGCAGTTCTTC. Protein sequence: CASRIIAGGIENEQFF.

This clonotype was detected a few times. The chain combines TRBV5-1 with TRBJ2-1; the D is unclear. Germline values: CDR1 SGHRS, CDR2 YFSETQ. This CDR3 is built from 16 residues. V lost 1 base and J lost 4, with 15 bases in between. The CDR3 region has the DNA TGCGCCAGCAGCTTGATTCCAGGCAAGTTATACAATGAGCAGTTCTTC. Translation gives CASSLIPGKLYNEQFF.

This rearrangement joins TRBV10-3 to TRBJ2-3; D unresolved. The CDR3 consists of 13 residues. Deletions cut 3 bases from V and 5 bases from J, with 9 bases between. Germline assignment: CDR1 ENHRY and CDR2 SYGVKD. CDR3 DNA: TGTGCCATCAGTGAAACCTACGGAGATACGCAGTATTTT. It translates to CAISETYGDTQYF.

Ten or more counts support this clonotype. J is TRBJ1-2 and V is TRBV7-2; 7 nucleotides agree with TRBD1. This CDR3 region has 15 residues. Germline V gene lookup returns CDR1 SGHTA and CDR2 FQGNSA. The J segment lost 4 bases and the V segment lost 1 base, leaving 6 bases of the junction unmatched. CDR3 amino acids: CASSLGGQRVYGYTF. Here the CDR3 DNA reads TGTGCCAGCAGCTTAGGGGGACAGCGAGTCTATGGCTACACCTTC.

This clonotype showed up just a few times. The V gene is TRBV20-1, the J gene TRBJ1-1; 9 nucleotides line up with TRBD1. The CDR3 spans 12 residues. Unmatched junction bases numbered 8, after V lost 5 bases and J lost 10 bases. Germline assignment: CDR1 DFQATT and CDR2 SNEGSKA (reference sequence). CDR3 residues: CSALGQGVRAFF. The DNA of the CDR3 is TGCAGTGCTTTGGGACAGGGAGTACGAGCTTTCTTT.